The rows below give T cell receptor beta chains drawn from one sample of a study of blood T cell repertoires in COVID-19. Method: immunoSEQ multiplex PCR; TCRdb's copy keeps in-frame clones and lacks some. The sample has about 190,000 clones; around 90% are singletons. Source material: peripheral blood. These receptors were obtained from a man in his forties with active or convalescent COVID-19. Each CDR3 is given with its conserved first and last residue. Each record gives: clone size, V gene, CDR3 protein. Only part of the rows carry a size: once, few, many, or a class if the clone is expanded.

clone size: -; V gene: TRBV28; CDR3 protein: CASSSQRGYTF
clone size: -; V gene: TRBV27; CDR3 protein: CASSSRLAGPGELFF
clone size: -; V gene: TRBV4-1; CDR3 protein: CASSLSGGGSHEKLFF
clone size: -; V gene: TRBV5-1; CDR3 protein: CASSPRARVGNYGYTF
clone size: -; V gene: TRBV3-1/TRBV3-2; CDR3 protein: CASSLRGQAGNIQYF
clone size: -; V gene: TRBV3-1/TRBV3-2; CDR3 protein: CASSLDFYEQYF
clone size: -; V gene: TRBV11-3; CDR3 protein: CASSSRGSTDTQYF
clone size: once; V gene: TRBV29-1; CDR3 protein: CSVDWGTLWNGYTF
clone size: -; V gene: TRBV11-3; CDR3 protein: CASSPGGPLDYGYTF
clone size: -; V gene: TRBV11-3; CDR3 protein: CASSYIRTGEQFF
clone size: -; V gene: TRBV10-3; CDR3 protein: CAISLRGPPEDTQYF
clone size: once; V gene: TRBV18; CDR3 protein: CASSPGLATEAFF
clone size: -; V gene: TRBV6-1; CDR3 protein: CASSEHAGMNTEAFF
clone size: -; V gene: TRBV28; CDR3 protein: CASSLRLAEKEQFF
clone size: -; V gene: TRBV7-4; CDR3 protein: CASSYHNRDRGRAYNSPLHF
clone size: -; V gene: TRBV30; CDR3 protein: CAWSGGQGYEKLFF
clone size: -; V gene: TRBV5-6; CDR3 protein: CASSLRFDGYTF
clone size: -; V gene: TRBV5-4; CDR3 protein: CASSLEDYEAFF
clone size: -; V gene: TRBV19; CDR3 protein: CASSPWTTFGTNEKLFF
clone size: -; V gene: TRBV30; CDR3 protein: CAWKLWTLSSGANVLTF
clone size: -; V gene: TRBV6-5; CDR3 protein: CATIRPTGENTEAFF
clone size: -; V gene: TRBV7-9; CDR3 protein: CASSRQDFEAFF
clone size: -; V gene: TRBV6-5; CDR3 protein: CASTQGAGYTF
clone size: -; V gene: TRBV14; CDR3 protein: CASSQAWTGEFGTDTQYF
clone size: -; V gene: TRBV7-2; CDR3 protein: CASSLVFDRGRAYEQYF
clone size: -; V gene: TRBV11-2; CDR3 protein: CASSLSGGFRISGYTF
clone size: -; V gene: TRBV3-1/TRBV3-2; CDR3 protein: CASSQGERGLGGYTF
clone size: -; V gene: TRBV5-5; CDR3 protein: CASSNLAGVTNEQFF
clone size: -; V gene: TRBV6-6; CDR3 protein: CATRNLQPQHF
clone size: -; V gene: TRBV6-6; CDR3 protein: CASRPQGANYGYTF
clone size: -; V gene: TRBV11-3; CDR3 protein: CASSLSTIEQFF
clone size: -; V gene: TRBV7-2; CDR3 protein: CASGRGGGYGYTF
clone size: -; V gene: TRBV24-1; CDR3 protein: CATSDFPYREQNYGYTF
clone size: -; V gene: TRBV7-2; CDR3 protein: CASSLRGTVSNEQFF
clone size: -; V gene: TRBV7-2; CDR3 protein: CASSLAGAIAKNIQYF
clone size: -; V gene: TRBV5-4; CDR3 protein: CASSLRGQETQYF
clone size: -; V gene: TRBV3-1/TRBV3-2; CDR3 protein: CASSSQGYYEQYF
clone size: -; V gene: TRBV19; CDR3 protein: CASSSRAGSRYGYTF
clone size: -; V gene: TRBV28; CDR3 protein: CASKTDWNSPLHF
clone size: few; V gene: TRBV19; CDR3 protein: CASTEGRLAGVHEQYF
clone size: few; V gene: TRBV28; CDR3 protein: CASSLDSNYGYTF
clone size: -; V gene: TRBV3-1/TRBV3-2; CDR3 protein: CASSLAHGVAGLTDTQYF
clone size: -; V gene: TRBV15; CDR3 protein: CATSGGLAGVNIQYF
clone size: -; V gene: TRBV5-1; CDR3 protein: CASSLARGSEQYF
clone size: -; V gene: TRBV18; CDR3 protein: CASSPPGQRYNEQFF
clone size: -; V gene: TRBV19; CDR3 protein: CASLRDRGGQPQHF
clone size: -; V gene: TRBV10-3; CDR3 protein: CAISESRGTGGNYGYTF
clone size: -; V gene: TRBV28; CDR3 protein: CASKSSHNEQFF
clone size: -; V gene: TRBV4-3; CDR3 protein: CASSQDGQGVNEQFF
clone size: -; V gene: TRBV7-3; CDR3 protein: CASSLIGSEQYF
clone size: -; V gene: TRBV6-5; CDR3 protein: CASSYTTGGLRLFF
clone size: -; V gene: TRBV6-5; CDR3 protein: CASRTGGTEAFF
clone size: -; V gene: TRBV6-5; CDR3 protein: CASSQAGFFDTEAFF
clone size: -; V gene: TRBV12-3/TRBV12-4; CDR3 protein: CASSITEPYEQYF
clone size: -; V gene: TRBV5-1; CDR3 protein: CASSFSLAGGTNTGELFF
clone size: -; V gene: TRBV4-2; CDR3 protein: CASSQALQGSYEQYF
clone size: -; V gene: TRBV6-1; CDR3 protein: CASSDGLSAPQHF
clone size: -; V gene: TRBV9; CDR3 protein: CASSVGAQETQYF
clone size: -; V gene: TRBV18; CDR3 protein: CASSPPGQGSYYGYTF